Listed here are 10 T cell receptor beta chains from one sample, sequenced in a study of blood T cell repertoires in COVID-19. Sequencing was performed with immunoSEQ multiplex PCR; in TCRdb, only in-frame clones are kept and a portion is missing. The sample comprises hundreds of thousands of clones, 88% of which are singletons, and around 1.5% rests with the top ten. Sequencing used PBMCs or T cells enriched from blood (not recorded which). The receptors originated from a woman under 30 who had been exposed to COVID-19.

This clone was seen once. The V and J genes are TRBV12-3 or TRBV12-4 and TRBJ2-1; D unclear. This CDR3 region has 12 residues. The V gene lost 4 bases and the J gene lost 9 bases, with 10 bases spanning the gap. CDR3 in DNA: TGTGCCAGCAGTTCGAGCCAGGCTGAGCAGTTCTTC. Protein sequence: CASSSSQAEQFF.

This chain connects TRBV4-3 to TRBJ2-2; 9 positions agree with TRBD2. This CDR3 is built from 19 residues. V was clipped by 0 bases and J by 4 bases; unmatched bases: 12. Per germline, CDR1 LGHNA and CDR2 YSLEER. The CDR3 spells CASSQEIGRGGLRTGELFF. The CDR3 nucleotides are TGCGCCAGCAGCCAAGAAATAGGGCGGGGGGGTCTCCGCACCGGGGAGCTGTTTTTT.

This chain links TRBV7-9 with TRBJ1-1, with 9 bases lining up with TRBD1. J gave up 0 bases and V 1 base, and 3 bases lay outside the gene matches. Germline V gives CDR1 SEHNR, CDR2 FQNEAQ (reference sequence). The CDR3 totals 16 residues. The CDR3 coding sequence is TGTGCCAGCAGCTTAGACGGACAGGGGATGAACACTGAAGCTTTCTTT. Its translation: CASSLDGQGMNTEAFF.

The chain joins TRBV30 to TRBJ1-1; D remains ambiguous. V was shortened by 2 bases and J by 2 bases, with 9 bases between the two germline ends. The CDR3 consists of 13 residues. CDR1 is GTSNPN, CDR2 SVGIG, per germline (reference sequence). CDR3 in DNA: TGTGCCTGGAGTAATGAGGTAAACACTGAAGCTTTCTTT. Translating gives CAWSNEVNTEAFF. The whole variable domain, remainder taken from reference TRBV30 and TRBJ1-1, is SQTIHQWPATLVQPVGSPLSLECTVEGTSNPNLYWYRQAAGRGLQLLFYSVGIGQISSEVPQNLSASRPQDRQFILSSKKLLLSDSGFYLCAWSNEVNTEAFFGQGTRLTVV.

The V call is TRBV4-3, the J call TRBJ1-4, with TRBD1 matching over 7 bases. This CDR3 region has 16 residues. In germline, CDR1 is LGHNA, CDR2 YSLEER. V shed 0 bases and J 3 bases; nucleotides not matched to a gene: 4. The CDR3 DNA sequence: TGCGCCAGCAGCCAAGAAAAGGGGACAGCTAATGAAAAACTGTTTTTT. It codes for CASSQEKGTANEKLFF.

This clone showed up just a few times. This chain joins TRBV7-8 and TRBJ2-1; TRBD2 matches at 9 bases. Germline CDR1 reads SGHVS; CDR2 reads FQNEAQ. The CDR3 length is 14 residues. V shed 3 bases and J 14 bases; nucleotides not matched to a gene: 11. CDR3 in amino acids: CASSLASGTGREFF. The CDR3 DNA follows: TGTGCCAGCAGCTTGGCTAGCGGGACGGGTCGCGAGTTCTTC.

The rearrangement uses TRBV12-3 or TRBV12-4 and TRBJ2-7, with D perhaps TRBD1 (6 bases). This CDR3 is built from 13 residues. The ends were cut back, 3 bases at V and 6 bases at J, with 12 bases in the middle. The CDR3 coding sequence is TGTGCCAGCAGTTTCTCGGGACACGGCGAGCAGTACTTC. It yields the protein CASSFSGHGEQYF.

This rearrangement joins TRBV28 to TRBJ2-7; TRBD1 aligns across 8 bases. Germline CDR1 reads MDHEN; CDR2 reads SYDVKM. The V segment lost 7 bases and the J segment 3 bases; nucleotides outside the gene matches: 8. The CDR3 spans 14 residues. The DNA of the CDR3 is TGTGCCAGCATAGGGACAGGCCTACTCTACGAGCAGTACTTC. Its translation: CASIGTGLLYEQYF.

The CDR3 sequence: CASSPLVAGELFF. The CDR3 DNA sequence: TGTGCCAGCTCTCCGTTGGTAGCCGGGGAGCTGTTTTTT. The chain is built from TRBV5-6 and TRBJ2-2, with D unclear. Germline loops: CDR1 SGHDT, CDR2 YYEEEE. The V end was cut by 7 bases, the J end by 6 bases, with 13 bases between. The CDR3 totals 13 residues.

This clone showed up just a few times. V gene TRBV7-2 combines with J gene TRBJ2-3, with 8 positions matching TRBD2. Trimming removed 1 base from V and 3 bases from J; junction bases left unmatched: 3. The CDR3 runs to 15 residues. Germline CDR1 and CDR2: SGHTA and FQGNSA. The CDR3 reads CASSLDGRVTDTQYF. CDR3 nucleotides: TGTGCCAGCAGCTTAGACGGGAGGGTGACAGATACGCAGTATTTT.